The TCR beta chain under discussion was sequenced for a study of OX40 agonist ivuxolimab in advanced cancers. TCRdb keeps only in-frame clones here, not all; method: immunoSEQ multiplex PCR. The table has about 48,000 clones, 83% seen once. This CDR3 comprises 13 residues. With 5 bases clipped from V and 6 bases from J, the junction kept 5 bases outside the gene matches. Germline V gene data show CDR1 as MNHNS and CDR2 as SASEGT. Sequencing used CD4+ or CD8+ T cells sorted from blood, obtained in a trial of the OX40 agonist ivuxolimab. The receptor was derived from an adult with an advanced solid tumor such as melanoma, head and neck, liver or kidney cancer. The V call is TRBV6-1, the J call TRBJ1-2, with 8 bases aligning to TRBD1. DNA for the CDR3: TGTGCCAGCAGTATTGACAGGGGTAATGGCTACACCTTC. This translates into CASSIDRGNGYTF.